This TCR beta chain was observed in a study of T-cell reconstitution after alpha-beta-depleted transplantation in children (TCRdb year 2016). Regarding the study in general: Using TCR repertoire profiling, the study followed T-cell immune reconstitution in a quantitative way in children after TCRalphabeta/CD19-depleted allogeneic hematopoietic cell transplantation.

The trim is 3 bases for V and 0 bases for J, with a gap of 13 bases between the germline ends. As encoded in the germline V gene (reference sequence), CDR1 is LNHDA while CDR2 is SQIVND. The CDR3 measures 16 amino acids from cysteine to phenylalanine. Of all the DNA, just the CDR3 is kept, 48 bases in frame from base 1. Library preparation employed PCR. Sequencing relied on an Illumina HiSeq 2500. TCR libraries were prepared with molecular barcoding, using unique molecular identifiers to normalize TCRbeta repertoire quantification. Clones were called with MiXCR by TCRdb after fastp trimmed the public reads at Q25, and only in-frame beta chains were retained. Records with the same CDR3 protein are collapsed into one entry carrying the most frequent genes and DNA. The sample yields roughly 220,000 distinct CDR3 sequences; 9.7% were counted once. The biggest ten clones account for around 5.1% of the sample.

Many counts were recorded for this clonotype. Its antigen remains unidentified. Base-call qualities are not available, and no considerably larger clone is one nucleotide away. The source of this sequence is a human donor who donated a stem cell graft to a child with SCID. The specimen comprised PBMCs from the stem cell graft donor, sampled from the stem cell graft. The chain couples TRBV19 to TRBJ2-3; the D gene is unclear. The DNA is TGTGCCAGTAGTATCTCGGCAGGTCCTAGCACAGATACGCAGTATTTT. Its protein is CASSISAGPSTDTQYF. The variable domain in full, with residues beyond the CDR3 obtained from the reference TRBV19 and TRBJ2-3 genes, is DGGITQSPKYLFRKEGQNVTLSCEQNLNHDAMYWYRQDPGQGLRLIYYSQIVNDFQKGDIAEGYSVSREKKESFPLTVTSAQKNPTAFYLCASSISAGPSTDTQYFGPGTRLTVL.